Detailed here is one TCR beta chain. Its antigen is undetermined. Germline is not matched at one junction end, which may reflect a read error. The data derive from a study of cytomegalovirus exposure and HLA in healthy donors. Study context: Genotyping showed less than 85% of 398 donors falling in the Caucasian-associated ancestry cluster. Study findings and constraints: Whilst most TCR sequences proved rare, a subset of public TCRs occurred across many donors. There were 150 or so TCR beta chains listed as cytomegalovirus-associated.

Primers for the PCR totalled 60 Vbeta and 13 Jbeta. Sequencing used immunoSEQ multiplex PCR; TCRdb keeps in-frame clones, though not all of them. This sample yields approximately 170,000 clones, of which about three quarters are seen a single time; around 7% belongs to the top ten. The CDR3 loop spans 16 amino acids. The germline V gene has CDR1 SSHAT and CDR2 FNYEAQ (reference sequence). The TCR sequence derives from a woman in her forties in good health and CMV-seropositive. Input material: PBMCs. The J gene is TRBJ2-5, the V gene TRBV7-7, with 7 bases lining up with TRBD1. CDR3 sequence (DNA): TGTGCTAGCAGCTTTGGAGTAGGGGGCGAAGGGGAGACCCAGTACTTC. Translated: CASSFGVGGEGETQYF.